This TCR beta chain was sequenced in a study of beta chain features in type 1 diabetes. Study outcomes and limitations: The cDNA sequencing approach could over-represent high-TCR-expressing cells. Equally in patients and controls, shorter templates might have been favored by PCR.

This clone was seen more than once but under ten times. The antigen remains undetermined. Expressed TCRB transcripts were sequenced, since all the RNA that had been isolated was reverse transcribed. Measured with immunoSEQ multiplex PCR; TCRdb has only the in-frame clones, and not every one. This sample has some 410,000 clones, with approximately 10% found just once. The origin of this receptor is a young woman in good health. Material for sequencing was naive CD4+ T cells from blood.

The CDR3 DNA is TGTGCCAGCTCATGGCTAGCGGGAGTTATGGGTGAGCAGTTCTTC. Amino acid sequence: CASSWLAGVMGEQFF. The J gene is TRBJ2-1, the V gene TRBV18; 10 positions match TRBD2. After removal of 5 bases from V and 9 bases from J, the junction contained 10 bases not matched to a gene. The germline V gene has CDR1 KGHSH and CDR2 LQKENI. The CDR3 is 15 amino acids.